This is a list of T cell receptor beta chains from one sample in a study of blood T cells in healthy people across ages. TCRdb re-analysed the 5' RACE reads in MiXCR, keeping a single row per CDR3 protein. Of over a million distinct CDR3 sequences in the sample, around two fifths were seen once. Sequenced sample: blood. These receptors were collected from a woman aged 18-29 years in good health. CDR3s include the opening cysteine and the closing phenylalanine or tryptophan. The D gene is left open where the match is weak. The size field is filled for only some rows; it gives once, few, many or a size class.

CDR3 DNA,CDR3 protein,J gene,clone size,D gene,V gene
TGTGCCAGCAGTATCTTACAGGGGAAAGTAAATGGCTACACCTTC,CASSILQGKVNGYTF,TRBJ1-2,many,TRBD1,TRBV27
TGTGCCAGCAGCCAGGCATCTTTCGGGGGGGCCATTGAGCAGTTCTTC,CASSQASFGGAIEQFF,TRBJ2-1,-,TRBD2,TRBV14
TGTGCCAGCAGTGCCGAATCCACCGGGGAGCTGTTTTTT,CASSAESTGELFF,TRBJ2-2,-,-,TRBV6-4
TGTGCCACCGGACAAGCTCAGGCAAGACAGTATTTT,CATGQAQARQYF,TRBJ2-3,-,-,TRBV6-2/TRBV6-3
TGCAGTGCTCCAGGGACAGTAAACACAGATACGCAGTATTTT,CSAPGTVNTDTQYF,TRBJ2-3,few,TRBD1,TRBV20-1
TGTGCCAGCAGCTTATTGGGACTAGCCACAGATACGCAGTATTTT,CASSLLGLATDTQYF,TRBJ2-3,-,TRBD2,TRBV7-2
TGTGCCAGCACCGAACAGGGGTCTGTGCCCCAGCATTTT,CASTEQGSVPQHF,TRBJ1-5,-,TRBD1,TRBV6-6
TGCAGTGCTAGACCAGGCGGGGGCCTCTCCTACGAGCAGTACTTC,CSARPGGGLSYEQYF,TRBJ2-7,-,-,TRBV20-1
TGCAGTGCTAGAGATAATCGGGAGGCCTACGAGCAGTACTTC,CSARDNREAYEQYF,TRBJ2-7,-,TRBD2,TRBV20-1
TGTGCCAGCAGTGACCCAGGGTTTAGCACAGATACGCAGTATTTT,CASSDPGFSTDTQYF,TRBJ2-3,-,-,TRBV12-3/TRBV12-4
TGTGCCAGCAGCTTCAAACAGGAGGTCACTGAAGCTTTCTTT,CASSFKQEVTEAFF,TRBJ1-1,-,-,TRBV7-9
TGTGCCAGCAGTTTATTAGATGAGGGCACAGATACGCAGTATTTT,CASSLLDEGTDTQYF,TRBJ2-3,-,-,TRBV12-3/TRBV12-4
TGTGCCAGCAGTGATACAGGGGCATACGAGCAGTACTTC,CASSDTGAYEQYF,TRBJ2-7,few,TRBD1,TRBV6-1
TGTGCCAGCAGCTTATTCGTACAGGGTCCCTACAATGAGCAGTTCTTC,CASSLFVQGPYNEQFF,TRBJ2-1,-,-,TRBV7-8
TGTGCCATCAGTGAGCCCGATGGCTACAATGAGCAGTTCTTC,CAISEPDGYNEQFF,TRBJ2-1,few,-,TRBV10-3
TGTGCCTGGACTCAAGACAGTAACACTGAAGCTTTCTTT,CAWTQDSNTEAFF,TRBJ1-1,-,-,TRBV30
TGTGCCAGCAGAACTCCGGGATCACTTTCCTACGAGCAGTACTTC,CASRTPGSLSYEQYF,TRBJ2-7,-,-,TRBV6-1
TGTGCCAGCAGCTTGGCCCCGGGACAGCTGGGGGAAAAACTGTTTTTT,CASSLAPGQLGEKLFF,TRBJ1-4,-,TRBD1,TRBV5-5
TGTGCCATCAGTGAGCGTGACACCCAAGGGGATACGCAGTATTTT,CAISERDTQGDTQYF,TRBJ2-3,many,-,TRBV10-3
TGTGCCAGCACTCTAAGGGACAGGGGTTCCGGGGAGCTGTTTTTT,CASTLRDRGSGELFF,TRBJ2-2,-,TRBD1,TRBV3-1
TGTGCCAGCAGTCCGACAGGGTCGGATGGCTACACCTTC,CASSPTGSDGYTF,TRBJ1-2,few,TRBD1,TRBV12-3/TRBV12-4
TGTGCCAGCAGCGTAGCTCCCATAGCCCAGTACGAGCAGTACTTC,CASSVAPIAQYEQYF,TRBJ2-7,-,-,TRBV9
-,CASIPGKHRYAVFWGTQYF,TRBJ2-3,-,-,TRBV11-3
TGCAGTGCTAGAGATTTTTCACCAAAAACGCCCTCGGTCAATGAGCAGTTCTTC,CSARDFSPKTPSVNEQFF,TRBJ2-1,once,-,TRBV20-1
TGCGCCAGCAGCCCAGAACCAAGGACAGGCACTGAAGCTTTCTTT,CASSPEPRTGTEAFF,TRBJ1-1,-,TRBD1,TRBV4-1
TGTGCCAGCAGCCCCTGGACAGGGCAAGGAGATACGCAGTATTTT,CASSPWTGQGDTQYF,TRBJ2-3,-,TRBD1,TRBV7-2
TGTGCCAGCAGCCAACAGGGGGTCCATGAGCAGTACTTC,CASSQQGVHEQYF,TRBJ2-7,-,TRBD1,TRBV3-1
TGTGCCACCGCTAGCGGGGGTCGCTACGAGCAGTACTTC,CATASGGRYEQYF,TRBJ2-7,few,TRBD2,TRBV2
TGTGCCAGCAGTAAAACCTTCCTCGGACAGGGGGCAGATACGCAGTATTTT,CASSKTFLGQGADTQYF,TRBJ2-3,-,TRBD1,TRBV6-1